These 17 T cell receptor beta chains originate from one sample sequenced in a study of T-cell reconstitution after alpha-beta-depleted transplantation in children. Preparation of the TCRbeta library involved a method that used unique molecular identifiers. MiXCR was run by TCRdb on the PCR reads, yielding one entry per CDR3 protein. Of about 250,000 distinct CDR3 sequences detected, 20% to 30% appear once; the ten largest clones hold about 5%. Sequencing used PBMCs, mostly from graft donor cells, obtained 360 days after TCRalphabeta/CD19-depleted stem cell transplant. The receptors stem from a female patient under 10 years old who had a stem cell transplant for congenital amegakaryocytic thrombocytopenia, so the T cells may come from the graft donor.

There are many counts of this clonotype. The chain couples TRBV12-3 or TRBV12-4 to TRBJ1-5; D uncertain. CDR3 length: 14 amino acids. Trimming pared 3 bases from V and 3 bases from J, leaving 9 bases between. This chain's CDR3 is CASSFEQPNQPQHF. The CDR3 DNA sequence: TGTGCCAGCAGTTTCGAGCAGCCCAATCAGCCCCAGCATTTT.

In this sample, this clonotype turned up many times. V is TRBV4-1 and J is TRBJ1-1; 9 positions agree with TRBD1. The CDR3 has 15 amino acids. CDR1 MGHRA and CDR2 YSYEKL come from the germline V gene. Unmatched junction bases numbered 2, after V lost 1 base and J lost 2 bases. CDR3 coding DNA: TGCGCCAGCAGCCAAGTGACAGGGGGTAACACTGAAGCTTTCTTT. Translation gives CASSQVTGGNTEAFF.

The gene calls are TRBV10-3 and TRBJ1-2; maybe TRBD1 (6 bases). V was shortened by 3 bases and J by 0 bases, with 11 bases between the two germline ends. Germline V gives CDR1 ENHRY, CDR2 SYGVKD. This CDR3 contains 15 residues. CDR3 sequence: CAISDGGATNYGYTF. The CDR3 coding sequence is TGTGCCATCAGTGATGGGGGGGCGACTAACTATGGCTACACCTTC.

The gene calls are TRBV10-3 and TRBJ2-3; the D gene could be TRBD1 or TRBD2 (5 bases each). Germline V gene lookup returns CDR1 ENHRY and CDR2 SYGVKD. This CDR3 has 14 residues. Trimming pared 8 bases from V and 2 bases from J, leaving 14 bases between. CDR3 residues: CAIRDPTATDTQYF. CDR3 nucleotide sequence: TGTGCCATCCGGGACCCGACGGCCACAGATACGCAGTATTTT.

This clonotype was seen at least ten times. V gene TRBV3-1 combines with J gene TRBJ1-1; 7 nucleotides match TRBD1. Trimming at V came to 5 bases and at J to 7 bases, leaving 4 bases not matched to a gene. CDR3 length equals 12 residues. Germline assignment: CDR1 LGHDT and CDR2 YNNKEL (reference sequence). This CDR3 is CASSYRGGEAFF. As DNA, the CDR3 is TGTGCCAGCAGCTACAGGGGAGGTGAAGCTTTCTTT.

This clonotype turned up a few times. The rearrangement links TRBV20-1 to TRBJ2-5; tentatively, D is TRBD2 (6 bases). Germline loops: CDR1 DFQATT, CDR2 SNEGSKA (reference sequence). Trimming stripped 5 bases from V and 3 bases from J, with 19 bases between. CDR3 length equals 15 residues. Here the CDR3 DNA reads TGCAGTGCTGGAGGGAGGCTAGGTGCAAAAGAGACCCAGTACTTC. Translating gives CSAGGRLGAKETQYF.

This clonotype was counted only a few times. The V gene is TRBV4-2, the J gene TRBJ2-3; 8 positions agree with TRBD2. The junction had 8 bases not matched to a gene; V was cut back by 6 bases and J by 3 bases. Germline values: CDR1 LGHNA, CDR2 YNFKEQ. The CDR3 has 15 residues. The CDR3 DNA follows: TGTGCCAGCAGGCCGGTAGCGGGAAAGACAGATACGCAGTATTTT. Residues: CASRPVAGKTDTQYF.

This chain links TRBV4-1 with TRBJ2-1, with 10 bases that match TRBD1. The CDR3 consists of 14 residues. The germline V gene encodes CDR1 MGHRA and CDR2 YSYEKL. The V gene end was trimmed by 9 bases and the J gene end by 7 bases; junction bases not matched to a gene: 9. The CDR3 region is CARDPRDRGNEQFF. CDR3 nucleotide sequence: TGCGCCAGGGATCCCCGGGACAGGGGTAATGAGCAGTTCTTC.

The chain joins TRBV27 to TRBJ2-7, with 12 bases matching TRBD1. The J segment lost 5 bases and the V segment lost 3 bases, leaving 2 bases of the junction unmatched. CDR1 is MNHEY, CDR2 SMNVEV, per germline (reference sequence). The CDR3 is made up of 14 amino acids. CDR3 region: CASSLGQGAHEQYF. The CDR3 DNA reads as TGTGCCAGCAGTTTGGGACAGGGGGCCCACGAGCAGTACTTC.

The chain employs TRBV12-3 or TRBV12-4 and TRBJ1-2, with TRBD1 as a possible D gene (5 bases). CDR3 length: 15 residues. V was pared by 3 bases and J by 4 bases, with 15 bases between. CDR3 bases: TGTGCCAGCAGTTTTTCCCCAGGGAGTGGCTATGGCTACACCTTC. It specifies CASSFSPGSGYGYTF.

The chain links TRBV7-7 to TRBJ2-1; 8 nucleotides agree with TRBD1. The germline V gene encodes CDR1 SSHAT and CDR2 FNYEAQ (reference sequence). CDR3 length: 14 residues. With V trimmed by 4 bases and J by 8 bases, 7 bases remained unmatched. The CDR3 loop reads CASSWGQASDEQFF. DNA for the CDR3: TGTGCCAGCAGCTGGGGACAGGCCTCGGATGAGCAGTTCTTC.

The CDR3 loop is CASSPERRGGNEQFF. The DNA of the CDR3 is TGTGCCAGCAGCCCCGAAAGGCGGGGGGGCAATGAGCAGTTCTTC. The rearrangement links TRBV12-3 or TRBV12-4 to TRBJ2-1, with 9 bases fitting TRBD2. V trimming: 6 bases; J trimming: 6 bases; junction bases outside the gene matches: 9. There are 15 residues in the CDR3.

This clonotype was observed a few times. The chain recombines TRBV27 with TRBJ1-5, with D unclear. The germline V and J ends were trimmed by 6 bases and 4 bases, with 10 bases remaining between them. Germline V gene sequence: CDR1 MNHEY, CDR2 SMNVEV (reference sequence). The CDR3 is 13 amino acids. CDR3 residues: CASSERFNQPQHF. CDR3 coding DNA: TGTGCCAGCAGCGAACGTTTTAATCAGCCCCAGCATTTT.

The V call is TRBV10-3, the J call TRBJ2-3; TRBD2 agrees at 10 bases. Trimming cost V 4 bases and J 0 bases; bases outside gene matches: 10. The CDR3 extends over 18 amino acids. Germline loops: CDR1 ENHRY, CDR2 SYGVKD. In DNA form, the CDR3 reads TGTGCCATCAGTGCTCGGGGAGGACTAGCGGATAGCACAGATACGCAGTATTTT. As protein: CAISARGGLADSTDTQYF.

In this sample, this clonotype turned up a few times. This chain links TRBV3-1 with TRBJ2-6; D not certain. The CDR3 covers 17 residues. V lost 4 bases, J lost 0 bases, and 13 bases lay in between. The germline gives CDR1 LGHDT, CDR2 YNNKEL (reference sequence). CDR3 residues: CASSPVGKVSGANVLTF. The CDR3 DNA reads TGTGCCAGCAGCCCTGTAGGCAAGGTCTCTGGGGCCAACGTCCTGACTTTC.

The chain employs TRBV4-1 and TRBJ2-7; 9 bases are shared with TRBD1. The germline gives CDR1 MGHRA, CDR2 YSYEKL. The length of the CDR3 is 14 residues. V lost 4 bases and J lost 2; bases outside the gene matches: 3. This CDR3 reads CASSPRTGAYEQYF. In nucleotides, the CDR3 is TGCGCCAGCAGCCCCCGGACAGGGGCCTACGAGCAGTACTTC.

This chain's CDR3 is CASRDRVGYTEAFF. The CDR3 DNA follows: TGTGCCAGCAGGGACAGGGTGGGGTACACTGAAGCTTTCTTT. V and J are TRBV2 and TRBJ1-1; TRBD1 matches 8 bases. Germline CDR1 and CDR2: SNHLY and FYNNEI. The CDR3 has 14 residues. V shed 6 bases and J 3 bases; nucleotides not matched to a gene: 6.